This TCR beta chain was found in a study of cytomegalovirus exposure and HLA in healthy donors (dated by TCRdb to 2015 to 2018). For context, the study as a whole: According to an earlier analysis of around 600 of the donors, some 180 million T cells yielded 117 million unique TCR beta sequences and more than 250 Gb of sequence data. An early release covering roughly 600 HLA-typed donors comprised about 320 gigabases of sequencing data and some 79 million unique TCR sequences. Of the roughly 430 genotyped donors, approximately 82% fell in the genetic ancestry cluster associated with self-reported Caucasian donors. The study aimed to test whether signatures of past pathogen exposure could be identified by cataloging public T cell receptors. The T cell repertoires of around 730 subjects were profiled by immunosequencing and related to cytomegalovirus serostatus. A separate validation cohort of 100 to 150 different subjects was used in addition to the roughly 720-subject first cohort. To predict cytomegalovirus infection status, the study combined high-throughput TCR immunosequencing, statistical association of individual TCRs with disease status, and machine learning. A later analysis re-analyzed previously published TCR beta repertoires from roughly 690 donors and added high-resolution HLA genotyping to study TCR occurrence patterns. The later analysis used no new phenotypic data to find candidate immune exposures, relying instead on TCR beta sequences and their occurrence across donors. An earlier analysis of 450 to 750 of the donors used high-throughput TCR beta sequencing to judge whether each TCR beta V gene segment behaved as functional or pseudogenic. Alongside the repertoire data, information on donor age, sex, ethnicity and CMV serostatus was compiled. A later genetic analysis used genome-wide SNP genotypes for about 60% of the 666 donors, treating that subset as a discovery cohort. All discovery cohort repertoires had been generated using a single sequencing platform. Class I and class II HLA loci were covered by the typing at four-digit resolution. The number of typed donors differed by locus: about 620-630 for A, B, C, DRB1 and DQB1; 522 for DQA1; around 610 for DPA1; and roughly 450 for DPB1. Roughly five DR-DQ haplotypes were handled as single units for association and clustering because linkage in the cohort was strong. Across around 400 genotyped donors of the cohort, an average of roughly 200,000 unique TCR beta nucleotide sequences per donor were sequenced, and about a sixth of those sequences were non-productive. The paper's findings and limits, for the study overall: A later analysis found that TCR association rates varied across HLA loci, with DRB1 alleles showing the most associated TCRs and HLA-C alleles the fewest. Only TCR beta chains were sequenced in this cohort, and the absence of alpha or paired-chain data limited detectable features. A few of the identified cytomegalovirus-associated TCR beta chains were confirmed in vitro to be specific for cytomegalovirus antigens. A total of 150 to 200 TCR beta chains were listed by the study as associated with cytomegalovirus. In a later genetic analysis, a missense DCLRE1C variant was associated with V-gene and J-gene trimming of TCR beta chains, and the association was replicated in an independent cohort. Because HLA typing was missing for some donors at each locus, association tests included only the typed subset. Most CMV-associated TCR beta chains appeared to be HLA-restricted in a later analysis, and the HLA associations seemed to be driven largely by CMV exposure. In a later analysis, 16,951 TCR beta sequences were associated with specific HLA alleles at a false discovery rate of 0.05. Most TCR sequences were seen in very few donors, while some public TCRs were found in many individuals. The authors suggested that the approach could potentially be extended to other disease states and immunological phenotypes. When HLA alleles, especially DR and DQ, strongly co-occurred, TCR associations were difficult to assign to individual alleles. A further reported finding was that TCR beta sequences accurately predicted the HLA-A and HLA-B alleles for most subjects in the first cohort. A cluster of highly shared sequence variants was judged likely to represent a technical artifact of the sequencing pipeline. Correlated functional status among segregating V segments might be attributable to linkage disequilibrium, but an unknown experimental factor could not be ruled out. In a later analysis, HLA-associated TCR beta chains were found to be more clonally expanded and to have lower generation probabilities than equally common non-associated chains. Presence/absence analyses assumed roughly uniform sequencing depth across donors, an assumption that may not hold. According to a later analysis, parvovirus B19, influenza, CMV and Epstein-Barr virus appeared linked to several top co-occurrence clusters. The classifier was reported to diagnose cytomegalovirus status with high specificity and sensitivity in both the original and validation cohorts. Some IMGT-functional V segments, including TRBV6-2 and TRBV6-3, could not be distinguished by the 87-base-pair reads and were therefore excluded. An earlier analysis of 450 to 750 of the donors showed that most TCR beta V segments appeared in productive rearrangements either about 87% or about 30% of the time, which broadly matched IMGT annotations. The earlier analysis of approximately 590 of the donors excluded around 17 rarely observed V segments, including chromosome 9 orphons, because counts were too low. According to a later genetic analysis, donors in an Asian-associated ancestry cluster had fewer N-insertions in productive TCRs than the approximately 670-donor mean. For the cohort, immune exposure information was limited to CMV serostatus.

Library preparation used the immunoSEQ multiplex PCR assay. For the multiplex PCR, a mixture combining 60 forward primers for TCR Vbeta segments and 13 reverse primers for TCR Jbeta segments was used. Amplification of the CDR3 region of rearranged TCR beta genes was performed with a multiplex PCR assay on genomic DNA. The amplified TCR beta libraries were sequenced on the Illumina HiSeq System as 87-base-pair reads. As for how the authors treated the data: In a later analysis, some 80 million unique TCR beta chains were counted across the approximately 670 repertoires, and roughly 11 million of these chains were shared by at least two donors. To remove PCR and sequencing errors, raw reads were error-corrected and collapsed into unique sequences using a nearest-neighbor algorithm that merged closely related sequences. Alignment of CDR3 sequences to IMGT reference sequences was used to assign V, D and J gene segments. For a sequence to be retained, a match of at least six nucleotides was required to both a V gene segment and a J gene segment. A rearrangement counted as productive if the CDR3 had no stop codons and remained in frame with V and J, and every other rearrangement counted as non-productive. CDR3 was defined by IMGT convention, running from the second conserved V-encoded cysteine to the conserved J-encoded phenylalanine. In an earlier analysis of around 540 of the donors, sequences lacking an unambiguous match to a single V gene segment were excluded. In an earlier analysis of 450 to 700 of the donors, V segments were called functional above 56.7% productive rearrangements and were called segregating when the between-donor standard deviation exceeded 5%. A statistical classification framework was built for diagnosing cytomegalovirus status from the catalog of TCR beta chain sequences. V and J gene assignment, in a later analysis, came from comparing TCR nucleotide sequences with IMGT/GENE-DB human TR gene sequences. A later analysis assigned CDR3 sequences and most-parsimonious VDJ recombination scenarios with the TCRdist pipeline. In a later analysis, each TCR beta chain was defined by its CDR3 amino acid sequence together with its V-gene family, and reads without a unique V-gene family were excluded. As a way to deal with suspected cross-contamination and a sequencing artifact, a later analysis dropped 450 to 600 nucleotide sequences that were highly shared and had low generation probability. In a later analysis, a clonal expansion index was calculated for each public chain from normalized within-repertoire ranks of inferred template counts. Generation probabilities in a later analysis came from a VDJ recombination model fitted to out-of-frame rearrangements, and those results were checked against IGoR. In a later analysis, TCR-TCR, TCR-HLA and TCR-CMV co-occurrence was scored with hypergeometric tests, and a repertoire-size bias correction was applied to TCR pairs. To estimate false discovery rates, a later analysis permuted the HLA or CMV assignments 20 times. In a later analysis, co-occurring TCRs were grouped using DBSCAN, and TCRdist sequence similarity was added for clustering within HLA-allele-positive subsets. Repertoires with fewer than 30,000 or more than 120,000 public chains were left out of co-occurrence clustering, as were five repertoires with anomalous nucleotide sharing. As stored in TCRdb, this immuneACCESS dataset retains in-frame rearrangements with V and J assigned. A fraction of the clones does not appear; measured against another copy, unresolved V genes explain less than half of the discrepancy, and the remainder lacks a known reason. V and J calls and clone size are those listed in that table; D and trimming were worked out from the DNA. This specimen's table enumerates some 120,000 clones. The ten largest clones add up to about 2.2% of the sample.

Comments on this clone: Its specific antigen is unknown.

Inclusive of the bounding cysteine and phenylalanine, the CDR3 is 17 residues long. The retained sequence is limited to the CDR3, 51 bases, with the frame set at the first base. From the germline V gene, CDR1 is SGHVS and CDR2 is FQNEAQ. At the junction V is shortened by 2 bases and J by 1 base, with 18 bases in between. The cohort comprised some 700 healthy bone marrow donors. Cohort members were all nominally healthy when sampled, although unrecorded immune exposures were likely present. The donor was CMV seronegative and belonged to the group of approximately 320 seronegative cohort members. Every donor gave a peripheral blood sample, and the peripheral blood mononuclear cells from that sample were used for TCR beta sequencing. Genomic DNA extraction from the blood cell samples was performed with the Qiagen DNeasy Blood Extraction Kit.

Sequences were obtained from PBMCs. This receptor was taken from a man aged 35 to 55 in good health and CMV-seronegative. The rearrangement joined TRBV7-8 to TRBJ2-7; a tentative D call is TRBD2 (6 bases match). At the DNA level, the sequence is TGTGCCAGCAGCTTAAGGGCGAGGCGGGATCAATCCTACGAGCAGTACTTC. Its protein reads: CASSLRARRDQSYEQYF.